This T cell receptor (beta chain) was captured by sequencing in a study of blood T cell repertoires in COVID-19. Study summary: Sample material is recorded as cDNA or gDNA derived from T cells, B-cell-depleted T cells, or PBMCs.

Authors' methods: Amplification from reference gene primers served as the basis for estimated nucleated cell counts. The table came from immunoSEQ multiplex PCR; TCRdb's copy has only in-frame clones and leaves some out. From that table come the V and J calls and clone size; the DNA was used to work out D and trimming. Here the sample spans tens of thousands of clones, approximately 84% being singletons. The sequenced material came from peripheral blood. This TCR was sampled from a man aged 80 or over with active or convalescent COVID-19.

DNA of the CDR3: TGTGCCAGCAGTCCAGGGGTCGGTACCGTAGCCAAAAACATTCAGTACTTC. It is translated as CASSPGVGTVAKNIQYF. The chain joins TRBV2 to TRBJ2-4, with a possible D match to TRBD1 (6 bases). V lost 5 bases and J 0 bases, leaving 17 bases between the germline ends. The CDR3 spans 17 residues. Germline V gene sequence: CDR1 SNHLY, CDR2 FYNNEI. Full variable domain (outside the CDR3, taken from reference TRBV2 and TRBJ2-4): EPEVTQTPSHQVTQMGQEVILRCVPISNHLYFYWYRQILGQKVEFLVSFYNNEISEKSEIFDDQFSVERPDGSNFTLKIRSTKLEDSAMYFCASSPGVGTVAKNIQYFGAGTRLSVL.